This T cell receptor (beta chain) was obtained from a study of shared clonotypes between healthy human individuals. TCRdb's table, derived via immunoSEQ multiplex PCR, lists solely in-frame clones and lacks some. The sample has about 2.4 million clones, 93% seen once. The table lists this clone with a count of one. The CDR3 extends over 15 amino acids. Trimming took 6 bases from V and 0 from J, leaving 15 bases between them. Per the germline V gene, CDR1 is SGHVS and CDR2 is FQNEAQ. The V and J genes are TRBV7-8 and TRBJ2-7; D is unresolved. Source material: naive CD4+ T cells from PBMCs. Subset specified: CD45RA+ positively selected. This TCR was recovered from a man younger than 35 in good health. Some clones in this sample may be carry-over from other donors' samples. CDR3 sequence reads: CASSPIRTPSYEQYF. The CDR3 region has the DNA TGTGCCAGCAGTCCAATCCGTACACCCTCCTACGAGCAGTACTTC.